A single sample gave rise to the 25 T cell receptor beta chains below, sequenced in a study of blood T cell repertoires in COVID-19. The repertoire was sequenced with immunoSEQ multiplex PCR; TCRdb's copy has only in-frame clones and lacks some. The sample contains about 43,000 clones, 87% of which appear only once. The sample taken for sequencing was peripheral blood. These receptors were collected from a man in his fifties or sixties with active COVID-19.

The rearrangement joins TRBV29-1 to TRBJ1-1; a possible D gene is TRBD1 (6 bases). This CDR3 contains 14 residues. The germline gives CDR1 SQVTM, CDR2 ANQGSEA. V was clipped by 4 bases and J by 2 bases, with 14 bases between them. As DNA, the CDR3 is TGCAGCGTTGTGCCAGGGGTGTCAAACACTGAAGCTTTCTTT. Protein product: CSVVPGVSNTEAFF.

This sequence joins TRBV10-3 and TRBJ2-7, with D perhaps TRBD1 (6 bases). CDR3 length: 15 amino acids. The V end was cut by 4 bases, the J end by 2 bases, with 15 bases between. Looked up from germline, CDR1 is ENHRY and CDR2 is SYGVKD. CDR3 coding DNA: TGTGCCATCAGTGTCGATAGGACAGCCGCCTACGAGCAGTACTTC. It codes for CAISVDRTAAYEQYF.

The chain couples TRBV7-3 to TRBJ2-3; D is unresolved. This CDR3 has 14 amino acids. V lost 5 bases, J lost 2 bases, and 11 bases lay in between. Per the germline V gene, CDR1 is SGHTA and CDR2 is FQGTGA. The CDR3 DNA reads as TGTGCCAGCAGCCCCAACTACAACACAGATACGCAGTATTTT. This encodes CASSPNYNTDTQYF.

This clone showed up just once. The CDR3 sequence is CASNQWGEEPQHF. In DNA, the CDR3 is TGTGCCAGCAACCAGTGGGGGGAAGAGCCCCAGCATTTT. The chain has TRBV6-5 and TRBJ1-5; TRBD1 might be the D (5 bases). The germline V gene has CDR1 MNHEY and CDR2 SVGAGI. V was clipped by 7 bases and J by 8 bases, with 15 bases between them. The CDR3 sequence is 13 residues long.

This clone is a singleton in its sample. This rearrangement joins TRBV15 to TRBJ1-3; TRBD1 matches at 9 bases. The CDR3 is 14 amino acids. V lost 8 bases and J lost 0; bases outside the gene matches: 2. Germline V CDR1 and CDR2: LNHNV, YYDKDF (reference sequence). CDR3 nucleotides: TGTGCCACCTCGGACAGGGGCTCTGGAAACACCATATATTTT. Its translation: CATSDRGSGNTIYF.

This clone has more than one count but fewer than ten. CDR3 amino acids: CASSKERYEAFF. The CDR3 DNA reads TGTGCCAGTAGTAAAGAGCGATACGAAGCTTTCTTT. The chain joins TRBV19 to TRBJ1-1; unclear D gene. The CDR3 is 12 residues long. V lost 4 bases and J 8 bases, leaving 11 bases between the germline ends. The germline V gene encodes CDR1 LNHDA and CDR2 SQIVND (reference sequence).

The chain links TRBV4-3 to TRBJ2-7; 7 bases fit TRBD1. The CDR3 has 16 residues. Looked up from germline, CDR1 is LGHNA and CDR2 is YSLEER. The V gene end was trimmed by 2 bases and the J gene end by 3 bases; junction bases not matched to a gene: 10. CDR3 region: CASSQWLNRGDYEQYF. CDR3 DNA: TGCGCCAGCAGCCAATGGCTGAACAGGGGAGACTACGAGCAGTACTTC.

The J gene is TRBJ2-5, the V gene TRBV5-1; 7 bases map to TRBD2. The CDR3 totals 17 residues. Trimming cost V 4 bases and J 2 bases; bases outside gene matches: 14. The germline V gene encodes CDR1 SGHRS and CDR2 YFSETQ. The CDR3 spells CASSALPPAGPQETQYF. The CDR3 nucleotides read TGCGCCAGCAGCGCGCTCCCCCCAGCGGGGCCACAAGAGACCCAGTACTTC.

This sequence joins TRBV24-1 and TRBJ2-2; 7 bases are shared with TRBD1. The CDR3 has 14 amino acids. Germline lookup yields CDR1 KGHDR and CDR2 SFDVKD. J was trimmed by 1 base and V by 6 bases; bases with no gene match: 1. The CDR3: CATSRTGNTGELFF. CDR3 nucleotide sequence: TGTGCCACCAGTCGGACAGGGAACACCGGGGAGCTGTTTTTT.

This chain links TRBV7-2 with TRBJ2-5, with TRBD2 matching over 8 bases. Germline lookup yields CDR1 SGHTA and CDR2 FQGNSA. Losses at the gene ends were 5 bases for V and 5 bases for J; bases not matched to a gene: 4. This CDR3 comprises 13 residues. As DNA, the CDR3 is TGTGCCAGCAGCCCGGGGGGGGTGGAGACCCAGTACTTC. Translation: CASSPGGVETQYF.

The chain employs TRBV30 and TRBJ2-7; D may be TRBD2 (6 bases). Trimming shortened V by 5 bases and J by 7 bases, and 12 bases separated the two germline ends. Germline CDR1 reads GTSNPN; CDR2 reads SVGIG (reference sequence). CDR3 size: 11 residues. The CDR3 here is CAWGGPWEQYF. The CDR3 DNA reads as TGTGCCTGGGGAGGGCCCTGGGAGCAGTACTTC.

The chain is built from TRBV6-6 and TRBJ2-2, with TRBD2 identical over 10 bases. Losses at the gene ends were 8 bases for V and 1 base for J; bases not matched to a gene: 1. Germline loops: CDR1 MNHNY, CDR2 SVGAGI (reference sequence). The CDR3 length is 14 residues. CDR3 sequence reads: CASRTSGNTGELFF. DNA of the CDR3: TGTGCCAGCCGGACTAGCGGGAACACCGGGGAGCTGTTTTTT.

The chain couples TRBV6-2 or TRBV6-3 to TRBJ2-3; D not resolved. Germline-derived CDR1 and CDR2 are MNHEY and SVGEGT. With 4 bases removed from V and 4 bases from J, the gap between germline ends came to 3 bases. The CDR3 has 11 residues. The CDR3 DNA reads as TGTGCCAGCAGTTCCTCAGATACGCAGTATTTT. Translated: CASSSSDTQYF.

The gene calls are TRBV19 and TRBJ2-1; TRBD2 aligns across 11 bases. This CDR3 comprises 17 residues. CDR1 and CDR2 from the germline V gene are LNHDA and SQIVND (reference sequence). J gave up 8 bases and V 3 bases, and 12 bases lay outside the gene matches. This chain's CDR3 is CASSIRLAGSFFDEQFF. CDR3 nucleotide sequence: TGTGCCAGTAGTATTCGACTAGCGGGATCCTTCTTCGATGAGCAGTTCTTC.

The chain couples TRBV15 to TRBJ2-1; TRBD1 is a possible D gene (6 bases). The germline V gene has CDR1 LNHNV and CDR2 YYDKDF (reference sequence). Trimming stripped 0 bases from V and 6 bases from J, with 12 bases between. CDR3 length: 15 amino acids. CDR3 DNA sequence: TGTGCCACCAGCAGAGATCGGGCAGGGGCCAATGAGCAGTTCTTC. Residues: CATSRDRAGANEQFF. Drawing the rest from reference TRBV15 and TRBJ2-1, the complete variable domain is DAMVIQNPRYQVTQFGKPVTLSCSQTLNHNVMYWYQQKSSQAPKLLFHYYDKDFNNEADTPDNFQSRRPNTSFCFLDIRSPGLGDTAMYLCATSRDRAGANEQFFGPGTRLTVL.

Only one count was recorded for this clone. V and J are TRBV11-2 and TRBJ2-1; 9 bases are a match to TRBD2. Germline CDR1 reads SGHAT; CDR2 reads FQNNGV. Losses at the gene ends were 1 base for V and 14 bases for J; bases not matched to a gene: 9. The CDR3 length is 14 residues. CDR3 residues: CASSLVGSGGPKFF. CDR3 in DNA: TGTGCCAGCAGCTTAGTGGGTAGCGGGGGCCCGAAGTTCTTC.

This clone has a handful of counts. J is TRBJ1-3 and V is TRBV27; D gene uncertain. The V end lost 5 bases, the J end lost 4 bases, and 9 bases lay between the germline ends. Germline CDR1 MNHEY, CDR2 SMNVEV (reference sequence). This CDR3 is built from 13 residues. The CDR3 DNA sequence: TGTGCCAGCAGTCCGGTTTCCGGAAACACCATATATTTT. It encodes CASSPVSGNTIYF.

This chain joins TRBV24-1 and TRBJ1-5; D ambiguous. The CDR3 spans 12 residues. The V and J ends lost 4 bases and 3 bases respectively, with 3 bases between them. Germline assignment: CDR1 KGHDR and CDR2 SFDVKD. The CDR3 DNA follows: TGTGCCACCAGTGACCACAATCAGCCCCAGCATTTT. It yields the protein CATSDHNQPQHF.

The gene calls are TRBV5-4 and TRBJ2-7, with 8 nucleotides matching TRBD1. CDR1 SGHNT and CDR2 YYREEE come from the germline V gene (reference sequence). Trimming cost V 0 bases and J 2 bases; bases outside gene matches: 4. There are 15 residues in the CDR3. The DNA of the CDR3 is TGTGCCAGCAGCTTGGGATCAGGGGGCACCTACGAGCAGTACTTC. This codes for CASSLGSGGTYEQYF.

The V call is TRBV3-1 (or the pseudogene TRBV3-2), the J call TRBJ2-3; D perhaps matches TRBD1 (6 bases). CDR3 size: 15 residues. Germline loops: CDR1 LGHDT, CDR2 YNNKEL (reference sequence). Trimming removed 1 base at V and 2 bases at J, with 10 bases between. The CDR3 protein is CASSQVAGVTDTQYF. CDR3 in DNA: TGTGCCAGCAGCCAAGTAGCAGGGGTCACAGATACGCAGTATTTT.

The rearrangement uses TRBV11-2 and TRBJ1-4; possible D gene TRBD1, 5 bases. Deletions cut 0 bases from V and 3 bases from J, with 8 bases between. CDR3 length: 15 amino acids. Germline V gene lookup returns CDR1 SGHAT and CDR2 FQNNGV. The DNA of the CDR3 is TGTGCCAGCAGCTTAGATAGACAGCCTAATGAAAAACTGTTTTTT. It yields the protein CASSLDRQPNEKLFF.

This clone was counted many times. The chain couples TRBV28 to TRBJ1-6; TRBD1 aligns across 8 bases. CDR1 and CDR2 from the germline V gene are MDHEN and SYDVKM. The V gene end was trimmed by 5 bases and the J gene end by 10 bases; junction bases not matched to a gene: 10. This CDR3 has 15 amino acids. This chain's CDR3 is CASSPPTGVRSPLHF. CDR3 sequence (DNA): TGTGCCAGCAGTCCTCCGACAGGGGTAAGATCACCCCTCCACTTT.

V usage is TRBV7-8 and J usage is TRBJ1-5; 7 positions agree with TRBD1. V lost 2 bases and J lost 4; bases outside the gene matches: 8. The CDR3 sequence is 16 residues long. Germline values: CDR1 SGHVS, CDR2 FQNEAQ. The CDR3 is CASSLFTGANNQPQHF. The CDR3 DNA follows: TGTGCCAGCAGCTTATTTACAGGGGCCAATAATCAGCCCCAGCATTTT.

This chain uses TRBV5-4 with TRBJ2-1, with 10 bases fitting TRBD1. The germline V gene encodes CDR1 SGHNT and CDR2 YYREEE (reference sequence). The ends lost 0 bases at V and 8 bases at J; junction bases unmatched: 5. This CDR3 has 15 amino acids. CDR3 region: CASSLDVTGGDEQFF. The CDR3 nucleotides read TGTGCCAGCAGCTTGGACGTGACAGGGGGCGATGAGCAGTTCTTC.

The J gene is TRBJ1-3, the V gene TRBV7-8, with 7 bases identical to TRBD1. Germline-derived CDR1 and CDR2 are SGHVS and FQNEAQ. The CDR3 consists of 18 residues. V shed 1 base, J shed 0 bases, and the junction held 9 bases outside the gene matches. The CDR3 coding sequence is TGTGCCAGCAGCTTAGTTCCCGCGGGACAGCCCTCTGGAAACACCATATATTTT. Translation gives CASSLVPAGQPSGNTIYF.